This TCR beta chain is drawn from a study of molecular identifiers for immune sequencing clone quantification. Each CDR3 protein gets one entry after TCRdb re-called the PCR reads with MiXCR. The table has under 350,000 distinct CDR3 sequences, roughly 24% seen once. As regards this clonotype: At one boundary the junction diverges from the germline segment, which might be a read error.

The CDR3 is 14 amino acids. In germline, CDR1 is LGHNA, CDR2 YSLEER. The chain carries TRBV4-3 and TRBJ1-5; unclear D gene. Sequencing was carried out using naive CD8+ T cells from blood, with Jurkat cell RNA spiked in. Subset given: FACS-sorted CD8+CD4-CCR7+CD45RA+ naive T cells. The origin of this receptor is a human donor in good health. Some libraries in this study had Jurkat cell RNA spiked in. The CDR3 loop is CASSQGISNPPQHF. The DNA of the CDR3 is TGCGCCAGCAGCCAAGGTATTAGCAATCCGCCCCAGCATTTT.